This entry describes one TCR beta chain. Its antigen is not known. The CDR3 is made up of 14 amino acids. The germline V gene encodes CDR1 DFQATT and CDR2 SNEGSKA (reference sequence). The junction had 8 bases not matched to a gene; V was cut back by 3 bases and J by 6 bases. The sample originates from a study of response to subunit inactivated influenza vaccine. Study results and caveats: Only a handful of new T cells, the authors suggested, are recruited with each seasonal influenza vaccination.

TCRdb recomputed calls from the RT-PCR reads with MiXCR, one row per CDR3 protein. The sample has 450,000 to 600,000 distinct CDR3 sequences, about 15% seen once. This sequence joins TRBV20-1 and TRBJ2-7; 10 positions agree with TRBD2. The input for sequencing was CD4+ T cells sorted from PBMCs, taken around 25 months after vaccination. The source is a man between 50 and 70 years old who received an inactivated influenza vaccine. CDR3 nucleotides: TGCAGTGCTAGGGAGGGACTAGCGAGCGCCGAGCAGTACTTC. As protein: CSAREGLASAEQYF.